What follows are 21 T cell receptor beta chains derived from one specimen sequenced in a study of blood T cells in healthy people across ages. Using a J-beta primer mix together with a sample-barcoded 5' primer, a second PCR was run for roughly 7 to 11 cycles. TCRdb recomputed calls from the 5' RACE reads with MiXCR, one row per CDR3 protein. The repertoire holds roughly 1.9 million distinct CDR3 sequences, about two fifths seen once, with roughly 24% in the top ten. The sample consisted of blood. The receptors were gathered from a human donor in good health.

This chain uses TRBV7-9 with TRBJ2-7; tentatively, D is TRBD1 or TRBD2 (5 bases each). Germline values: CDR1 SEHNR, CDR2 FQNEAQ (reference sequence). Trimming left V 4 bases short and J 2 bases short, with 18 bases between. The length of the CDR3 is 16 residues. DNA for the CDR3: TGTGCCAGCAGCTACCCTCGGGGACCTTACCCCTACGAGCAGTACTTC. It translates to CASSYPRGPYPYEQYF. Using reference TRBV7-9 and TRBJ2-7 for the parts outside the CDR3, the full variable domain is DTGVSQNPRHKITKRGQNVTFRCDPISEHNRLYWYRQTLGQGPEFLTYFQNEAQLEKSRLLSDRFSAERPKGSFSTLEIQRTEQGDSAMYLCASSYPRGPYPYEQYFGPGTRLTVT.

The chain has TRBV10-3 and TRBJ2-7, with D tentatively TRBD2 (5 bases). The CDR3 covers 14 residues. The germline gives CDR1 ENHRY, CDR2 SYGVKD. Trimming stripped 4 bases from V and 6 bases from J, with 16 bases between. The CDR3 nucleotides are TGTGCCATCAGTGTTTCGGGGTGGGCTTCCGAGCAGTACTTC. As protein: CAISVSGWASEQYF.

The sample holds many counts of this clonotype. The V and J genes are TRBV7-2 and TRBJ2-7; D is undetermined. The germline CDR1 and CDR2 sequences are SGHTA and FQGNSA. V was clipped by 4 bases and J by 4 bases, with 8 bases between them. There are 12 residues in the CDR3. CDR3 region: CASSSISYEQYF. CDR3 DNA sequence: TGTGCCAGCAGCTCGATCTCGTACGAGCAGTACTTC.

J is TRBJ2-1 and V is TRBV2, with a possible D match to TRBD1 (5 bases). The CDR3 is 15 amino acids. Trimming removed 3 bases from V and 4 bases from J, with 13 bases in between. Per germline, CDR1 SNHLY and CDR2 FYNNEI. The chain's CDR3 is CASSDQGIGYNEQFF. The DNA for the CDR3 is TGTGCCAGCAGTGATCAGGGAATCGGGTACAATGAGCAGTTCTTC.

This clonotype was observed a few times. The gene calls are TRBV5-1 and TRBJ2-5; D is unclear. The germline V and J ends were trimmed by 5 bases and 5 bases, with 16 bases remaining between them. The germline gives CDR1 SGHRS, CDR2 YFSETQ. The CDR3 is made up of 14 amino acids. CDR3 protein: CASSPGNHGETQYF. CDR3 nucleotides: TGCGCCAGCAGTCCGGGCAACCACGGGGAGACCCAGTACTTC.

CDR3 sequence: CSVEQGINTEAFF. The CDR3 DNA reads TGCAGCGTTGAGCAGGGGATTAACACTGAAGCTTTCTTT. The chain has TRBV29-1 and TRBJ1-1; D might be TRBD1 (6 bases). Germline V gives CDR1 SQVTM, CDR2 ANQGSEA. The CDR3 runs 13 residues. The V gene lost 3 bases and the J gene lost 2 bases, with 10 bases spanning the gap.

This clonotype was seen a few times. This sequence joins TRBV9 and TRBJ2-7; 11 bases map to TRBD2. Looked up from germline, CDR1 is SGDLS and CDR2 is YYNGEE. This CDR3 is built from 15 residues. J lost 4 bases, V lost 3 bases, and 6 bases had no gene match. CDR3 loop: CASSAGGLAAYEQYF. For the CDR3, the DNA is TGTGCCAGCAGCGCCGGGGGACTAGCGGCGTACGAGCAGTACTTC.

J is TRBJ2-1 and V is TRBV15; 8 bases align to TRBD1. CDR1 and CDR2 from the germline V gene are LNHNV and YYDKDF (reference sequence). With V trimmed by 3 bases and J by 7 bases, 5 bases remained unmatched. The CDR3 totals 14 residues. CDR3 DNA: TGTGCCACCAGCAGGGAGGGACAGGCGAATGAGCAGTTCTTC. It is translated as CATSREGQANEQFF.

This clonotype was counted only a few times. The V gene is TRBV20-1, the J gene TRBJ2-5, with D unclear. The CDR3 covers 11 residues. V lost 1 base and J 7 bases, leaving 7 bases between the germline ends. Per germline, CDR1 DFQATT and CDR2 SNEGSKA (reference sequence). This CDR3 reads CSARGSGTQYF. In DNA form, the CDR3 reads TGCAGTGCTAGAGGGTCAGGGACCCAGTACTTC.

The chain joins TRBV7-2 to TRBJ1-1, with D perhaps matching TRBD1 (6 bases). V lost 2 bases to trimming and J lost 2 bases, with 15 bases between them. CDR3 size: 16 residues. The V gene's germline CDR1 is SGHTA and CDR2 FQGNSA. For the CDR3, the DNA is TGTGCCAGCAGCTTAAGGGGGGCGGAGGGAAACACTGAAGCTTTCTTT. It yields the protein CASSLRGAEGNTEAFF.

The sample holds a few counts of this clonotype. This sequence joins TRBV6-6 and TRBJ1-4; no firm D call. The V end was cut by 2 bases, the J end by 5 bases, with 0 bases between. This CDR3 comprises 11 residues. Germline-derived CDR1 and CDR2 are MNHNY and SVGAGI (reference sequence). The CDR3 sequence: CASSYNEKLFF. CDR3 nucleotides: TGTGCCAGCAGTTACAATGAAAAACTGTTTTTT.

The V call is TRBV9, the J call TRBJ1-1; D gene ambiguous. V was cut by 0 bases and J by 5 bases, with 8 bases left in between. This CDR3 is built from 13 residues. Looked up from germline, CDR1 is SGDLS and CDR2 is YYNGEE. This CDR3 is CASSVGPQTEAFF. DNA for the CDR3: TGTGCCAGCAGCGTAGGGCCCCAGACTGAAGCTTTCTTT.

Here the CDR3 reads CASSHGSAVSSNEQFF. CDR3 coding DNA: TGTGCCAGCAGCCATGGATCAGCCGTTTCTAGCAATGAGCAGTTCTTC. V usage is TRBV3-1 and J usage is TRBJ2-1; D remains ambiguous. Germline V gene sequence: CDR1 LGHDT, CDR2 YNNKEL (reference sequence). With 3 bases removed from V and 6 bases from J, the gap between germline ends came to 18 bases. This CDR3 has 16 amino acids.

This chain joins TRBV20-1 and TRBJ2-7, with D perhaps matching TRBD2 (6 bases). Between the trimmed V and J ends, which lost 4 bases and 10 bases, there was a span of 20 bases. This CDR3 region has 13 residues. The V gene's germline CDR1 is DFQATT and CDR2 SNEGSKA (reference sequence). The CDR3 protein is CSAIYGGLEAQYF. DNA of the CDR3: TGCAGTGCTATATATGGGGGACTGGAGGCCCAGTACTTC.

This CDR3 is CASSVRRQLGGEQYF. In DNA, the CDR3 is TGTGCCAGCAGTGTTAGGCGGCAGCTCGGGGGCGAGCAGTACTTC. The genes are TRBV2 and TRBJ2-7, with D perhaps matching TRBD2 (6 bases). The CDR3 spans 15 residues. CDR1 is SNHLY and CDR2 is FYNNEI in the germline V gene. V was trimmed by 4 bases and J by 6 bases, leaving 19 bases between them.

The V and J genes are TRBV7-2 and TRBJ2-3, with TRBD1 matching over 10 bases. V shed 5 bases and J 4 bases; nucleotides not matched to a gene: 6. CDR3 length: 15 amino acids. Germline values: CDR1 SGHTA, CDR2 FQGNSA. The CDR3 bases are TGTGCCAGCAGCCCCCAGGGACAGGGGTCAGATACGCAGTATTTT. It specifies CASSPQGQGSDTQYF.

In this sample, this clonotype turned up a few times. DNA of the CDR3: TGCAGCGTTGAAGAGGGGGCCGGACAGTATGGCTACACCTTC. Translated, it gives CSVEEGAGQYGYTF. The chain combines TRBV29-1 with TRBJ1-2; D is perhaps TRBD1 (6 bases). Germline values: CDR1 SQVTM, CDR2 ANQGSEA. V was pared by 0 bases and J by 5 bases, with 13 bases between. The CDR3 contains 14 residues. Filled out from reference TRBV29-1 and TRBJ1-2, the complete variable domain reads SAVISQKPSRDICQRGTSLTIQCQVDSQVTMMFWYRQQPGQSLTLIATANQGSEATYESGFVIDKFPISRPNLTFSTLTVSNMSPEDSSIYLCSVEEGAGQYGYTFGSGTRLTVV.

This sequence joins TRBV13 and TRBJ2-5; 9 nucleotides agree with TRBD2. CDR3 length equals 16 residues. With V trimmed by 3 bases and J by 0 bases, 5 bases remained unmatched. Per germline, CDR1 PRHDT and CDR2 FYEKMQ (reference sequence). The CDR3 is CASSFGAGGNQETQYF. The CDR3 DNA sequence: TGTGCCAGCAGCTTCGGAGCGGGGGGAAACCAAGAGACCCAGTACTTC. Combining the CDR3 with reference TRBV13 and TRBJ2-5 gives the whole variable domain AAGVIQSPRHLIKEKRETATLKCYPIPRHDTVYWYQQGPGQDPQFLISFYEKMQSDKGSIPDRFSAQQFSDYHSELNMSSLELGDSALYFCASSFGAGGNQETQYFGPGTRLLVL.

The genes are TRBV29-1 and TRBJ2-4; 8 bases are shared with TRBD1. This CDR3 contains 18 residues. V trimming: 3 bases; J trimming: 4 bases; junction bases outside the gene matches: 17. Germline V gene lookup returns CDR1 SQVTM and CDR2 ANQGSEA. In DNA form, the CDR3 reads TGCAGCGTTGATTCAGGGGGCGATGCCCCGATAGAAAAAAACATTCAGTACTTC. It is translated as CSVDSGGDAPIEKNIQYF.

This clonotype was seen a few times. The rearrangement joins TRBV6-5 to TRBJ1-2; D gene ambiguous. The CDR3 has 14 residues. Germline CDR1 MNHEY, CDR2 SVGAGI. Trimming removed 0 bases from V and 2 bases from J, with 7 bases in between. CDR3 DNA sequence: TGTGCCAGCAGTTACTCGAACACCAACTATGGCTACACCTTC. It specifies CASSYSNTNYGYTF.

The rearrangement uses TRBV9 and TRBJ1-2, with 7 bases that match TRBD1. Germline V gene data show CDR1 as SGDLS and CDR2 as YYNGEE. This CDR3 is 15 amino acids long. J gave up 5 bases and V 3 bases, and 10 bases lay outside the gene matches. The CDR3: CASSAGTVMGYGYTF. As DNA, the CDR3 is TGTGCCAGCAGCGCCGGGACAGTGATGGGGTATGGCTACACCTTC.